This T cell receptor beta chain was documented in a study of blood T cell repertoires in COVID-19. About the research overall: The origin of the acute and convalescent COVID-19 samples was the United States, Italy and Spain. T cells, B-cell-depleted T cells, or PBMCs supplied cDNA or gDNA.

This CDR3 spans 12 amino acids. Germline CDR1 reads MNHEY; CDR2 reads SMNVEV (reference sequence). V was pared by 6 bases and J by 15 bases, with 7 bases of the junction left unmatched. In the source study's methods: Amplification from reference gene primers served as the basis for estimated nucleated cell counts. TCRdb's table, derived via immunoSEQ multiplex PCR, lists solely in-frame clones and lacks some. V and J calls plus clone size are reproduced from that table; the DNA served to infer D and trimming. The sample has about 180,000 clones, approximately 85% seen once; the top ten hold 2.5% to 3.5%.

The sequenced material came from peripheral blood. The TCR sequence derives from a man between 60 and 75 years old with acute or convalescent COVID-19. The rearrangement uses TRBV27 and TRBJ2-2; 10 bases fit TRBD1. In nucleotides, the CDR3 is TGTGCCAGCAGCCGGGACAGGGGAGTGTTGTTTTTT. Its translation: CASSRDRGVLFF.